These 20 T cell receptor beta chains originate from one sample sequenced in a study of vaccination effects on CD4 cells after COVID-19 (dated by TCRdb to between 2021 and 2022). After approximately eleven days of culture, CD4+ T cells were isolated with the EasySep CD4+ T cell isolation kit. Each participant received two doses of an mRNA SARS-CoV-2 vaccine, either BNT162b2 or mRNA-1273. The antigens of these receptors remain unknown. The library was built by means of the immunoSEQ multiplex PCR assay. TCRdb took over this immuneACCESS table, retaining in-frame rearrangements with V and J assigned. Such tables are incomplete; in checked studies, under half of the missing clones stem from an unresolved V gene, and the remainder is unexplained. A total of about 73,000 clones appear in this sample, approximately 73% of them only once. In total, the top ten clones hold less than 2.5% of the sample. Material: CD4+ T cells from PBMCs cultured without peptide, obtained after COVID-19 vaccination. These TCRs come from a human donor who received a COVID-19 vaccine.

The chain links TRBV5-4 to TRBJ1-6, with D perhaps matching TRBD1 (5 bases). CDR1 is SGHNT, CDR2 YYREEE, per germline (reference sequence). The CDR3 has 14 residues. Trimming shortened V by 0 bases and J by 7 bases, and 8 bases separated the two germline ends. This CDR3 reads CASSLGGVNSPLHF. DNA of the CDR3: TGTGCCAGCAGCTTGGGAGGGGTGAATTCACCCCTCCACTTT.

This clone came up once. The CDR3 loop reads CASSVTGFMGEQYV. CDR3 DNA: TGTGCCAGCAGTGTGACAGGGTTCATGGGCGAGCAGTACGTC. The chain recombines TRBV2 with TRBJ2-7; 7 bases agree with TRBD1. The CDR3 totals 14 residues. V shed 4 bases, J shed 6 bases, and the junction held 9 bases outside the gene matches. Germline V gene lookup returns CDR1 SNHLY and CDR2 FYNNEI.

This chain uses TRBV6-2 or TRBV6-3 with TRBJ2-1; unclear D gene. The CDR3 runs to 12 residues. V was pared by 5 bases and J by 5 bases, with 7 bases between. The germline V gene has CDR1 MNHEY and CDR2 SVGEGT. The chain's CDR3 is CASSAWDNEQFF. CDR3 DNA sequence: TGTGCCAGCAGTGCATGGGACAATGAGCAGTTCTTC.

The rearrangement joins TRBV5-1 to TRBJ1-6, with 8 nucleotides matching TRBD1. Per the germline V gene, CDR1 is SGHRS and CDR2 is YFSETQ. Unmatched junction bases numbered 7, after V lost 1 base and J lost 7 bases. The CDR3 runs to 16 residues. CDR3 protein: CASSLLSDRDNSPLHF. CDR3 DNA sequence: TGCGCCAGCAGCTTGTTATCGGACAGGGACAATTCACCCCTCCACTTT.

This sequence joins TRBV19 and TRBJ1-2; D ambiguous. Germline assignment: CDR1 LNHDA and CDR2 SQIVND (reference sequence). V lost 3 bases, J lost 8 bases, and 13 bases lay in between. The CDR3 runs 13 residues. DNA for the CDR3: TGTGCCAGTAGTATCGATCCACCGTGGGGCTACACCTTC. Its translation is CASSIDPPWGYTF.

This clone was observed a handful of times. V is TRBV19 and J is TRBJ1-2; 12 bases agree with TRBD1. Germline V gene sequence: CDR1 LNHDA, CDR2 SQIVND (reference sequence). J lost 2 bases, V lost 4 bases, and 2 bases had no gene match. The CDR3 has 15 residues. The chain's CDR3 is CASSTGTGGNYGYTF. The CDR3 bases are TGTGCCAGTAGTACCGGGACAGGGGGCAACTATGGCTACACCTTC.

The rearrangement uses TRBV18 and TRBJ2-2; no clear D. The ends were cut back, 1 base at V and 4 bases at J, with 10 bases in the middle. Germline CDR1 is KGHSH and CDR2 is LQKENI. The CDR3 spans 15 residues. The CDR3 bases are TGTGCCAGCTCACCACTTGAGGCTGGCACCGGGGAGCTGTTTTTT. It is translated as CASSPLEAGTGELFF.

This rearrangement joins TRBV6-1 to TRBJ2-7; possibly TRBD1 or TRBD2 for D (5 bases each). Trimming pared 2 bases from V and 2 bases from J, leaving 13 bases between. CDR1 is MNHNS, CDR2 SASEGT, per germline. The CDR3 consists of 15 residues. The CDR3 loop reads CASSENPGPPYEQYV. In DNA form, the CDR3 reads TGTGCCAGCAGTGAAAATCCGGGACCCCCCTACGAGCAGTACGTC.

The V and J genes are TRBV4-2 and TRBJ2-3; 9 bases match TRBD2. The CDR3 contains 16 residues. Germline-derived CDR1 and CDR2 are LGHNA and YNFKEQ. The trim removed 4 bases at V and 4 bases at J, leaving 9 bases unmatched. In DNA form, the CDR3 reads TGTGCCAGCAGCCCTCGAATAGCGGGGGTCGCAGATACGCAGTATTTT. It translates to CASSPRIAGVADTQYF.

The rearrangement uses TRBV2 and TRBJ1-5, with D possibly TRBD1 on 5 matching bases. The CDR3 runs to 16 residues. V lost 2 bases to trimming and J lost 0 bases, with 11 bases between them. The germline CDR1 and CDR2 sequences are SNHLY and FYNNEI. CDR3 residues: CASSELWTNSNQPQHF. The CDR3 nucleotides are TGTGCCAGCAGTGAATTATGGACAAATAGCAATCAGCCCCAGCATTTT.

The CDR3 DNA sequence: TGTGCCAGCAGCCACAGGGGCGGCGGCTACACCTTC. Translated: CASSHRGGGYTF. V is TRBV3-1 (or the pseudogene TRBV3-2) and J is TRBJ1-2, with D possibly TRBD1 on 6 matching bases. Trimming pared 3 bases from V and 8 bases from J, leaving 10 bases between. Looked up from germline, CDR1 is LGHDT and CDR2 is YNNKEL (reference sequence). The CDR3 loop spans 12 amino acids.

The chain recombines TRBV7-2 with TRBJ1-2, with D maybe TRBD1 (6 bases). V lost 2 bases and J 7 bases, leaving 23 bases between the germline ends. CDR1 is SGHTA and CDR2 is FQGNSA in the germline V gene. The CDR3 totals 17 residues. In DNA form, the CDR3 reads TGTGCCAGCAGCTTAACCCGGAGTGGGGGGCGCGAATTTGGCTACACCTTC. Amino acid sequence: CASSLTRSGGREFGYTF. Full variable domain (outside the CDR3, taken from reference TRBV7-2 and TRBJ1-2): GAGVSQSPSNKVTEKGKDVELRCDPISGHTALYWYRQSLGQGLEFLIYFQGNSAPDKSGLPSDRFSAERTGGSVSTLTIQRTQQEDSAVYLCASSLTRSGGREFGYTFGSGTRLTVV.

The rearrangement uses TRBV6-2 or TRBV6-3 and TRBJ2-1; D is unclear. V lost 4 bases to trimming and J lost 3 bases, with 10 bases between them. Per the germline V gene, CDR1 is MNHEY and CDR2 is SVGEGT. The CDR3 spans 14 residues. CDR3 nucleotide sequence: TGTGCCAGCAGTTCCGTAATAGACTACAATGAGCAGTTCTTC. Translated, it gives CASSSVIDYNEQFF.

CDR3 loop: CASSLGSLGNNSPLHF. CDR3 DNA sequence: TGTGCCAGCAGCTTGGGGTCGTTGGGGAATAATTCACCCCTCCACTTT. The V call is TRBV5-8, the J call TRBJ1-6; no clear D. V lost 0 bases, J lost 5 bases, and 12 bases lay in between. The CDR3 has 16 amino acids. The germline gives CDR1 SGHTS, CDR2 YDEGEE.

This clone was detected once. The chain uses TRBV7-9 and TRBJ2-5, with unresolved D. This CDR3 contains 13 residues. V gave up 3 bases and J gave up 4 bases, with 9 bases separating them. The germline CDR1 and CDR2 sequences are SEHNR and FQNEAQ (reference sequence). This chain's CDR3 is CASSFKGPETQYF. The CDR3 DNA is TGTGCCAGCAGCTTTAAGGGTCCAGAGACCCAGTACTTC. Combining the CDR3 with reference TRBV7-9 and TRBJ2-5 gives the whole variable domain DTGVSQNPRHKITKRGQNVTFRCDPISEHNRLYWYRQTLGQGPEFLTYFQNEAQLEKSRLLSDRFSAERPKGSFSTLEIQRTEQGDSAMYLCASSFKGPETQYFGPGTRLLVL.

This clone has just a few counts. The J gene is TRBJ1-5, the V gene TRBV4-1; D is perhaps TRBD1 (6 bases). From germline, CDR1 is MGHRA and CDR2 YSYEKL. The CDR3 is 14 amino acids. V was pared by 5 bases and J by 6 bases, with 14 bases between. CDR3 bases: TGCGCCAGCAGCACGGAGAGGGGGGGTCAGCCCCAGCATTTT. It codes for CASSTERGGQPQHF.

This chain joins TRBV7-3 and TRBJ2-1; 9 bases align to TRBD1. V was pared by 8 bases and J by 5 bases, with 4 bases of the junction left unmatched. Germline V CDR1 and CDR2: SGHTA, FQGTGA. The CDR3 contains 13 residues. The CDR3 DNA sequence: TGTGCCAGCGGCCGGGACAGGGACAATGAGCAGTTCTTC. Protein: CASGRDRDNEQFF. Full variable domain (missing parts from reference TRBV7-3 and TRBJ2-1): GAGVSQTPSNKVTEKGKYVELRCDPISGHTALYWYRQSLGQGPEFLIYFQGTGAADDSGLPNDRFFAVRPEGSVSTLKIQRTERGDSAVYLCASGRDRDNEQFFGPGTRLTVL.

The rearrangement uses TRBV29-1 and TRBJ2-5; no definite D call. The CDR3 totals 14 residues. Trimming removed 6 bases at V and 1 base at J, with 15 bases between. Germline values: CDR1 SQVTM, CDR2 ANQGSEA. The CDR3 DNA is TGCAGCGTCCCAAGTCCTAGGACCCAAGAGACCCAGTACTTC. Translation: CSVPSPRTQETQYF.

The rearrangement joins TRBV18 to TRBJ1-3; 9 nucleotides align to TRBD1. After removal of 6 bases from V and 0 bases from J, the junction contained 12 bases not matched to a gene. The CDR3 length is 18 residues. In germline, CDR1 is KGHSH, CDR2 LQKENI. CDR3 protein: CASSLTGTGIGSGNTIYF. The CDR3 nucleotides read TGTGCCAGCTCCCTTACGGGGACAGGGATCGGCTCTGGAAACACCATATATTTT.

This clone was seen a handful of times. The V and J genes are TRBV19 and TRBJ2-2; D remains unclear. Per the germline V gene, CDR1 is LNHDA and CDR2 is SQIVND (reference sequence). The CDR3 runs to 14 residues. Trimming cost V 4 bases and J 3 bases, with 9 bases left between them. The CDR3 region is CASSTIRDTGELFF. The CDR3, as DNA: TGTGCCAGTAGTACGATTCGGGACACCGGGGAGCTGTTTTTT. The full variable domain, rest sourced from reference TRBV19 and TRBJ2-2, is DGGITQSPKYLFRKEGQNVTLSCEQNLNHDAMYWYRQDPGQGLRLIYYSQIVNDFQKGDIAEGYSVSREKKESFPLTVTSAQKNPTAFYLCASSTIRDTGELFFGEGSRLTVL.